This entry describes one TCR beta chain. Its specificity is unknown. CDR3 length: 16 residues. With 4 bases removed from V and 4 bases from J, the gap between germline ends came to 19 bases. CDR1 is MNHEY and CDR2 is SVGAGI in the germline V gene. This sample was taken from a study of Ad26.COV2.S vaccination and SARS-CoV-2 variants. Study-level points and caveats: Measurement of non-spike TCR breadth gave similar results in vaccine and placebo recipients. Among vaccine recipients, spike-specific TCR breadth exceeded that of placebo recipients. There was reportedly substantial breadth in spike-specific CD8+ and CD4+ T cell responses after vaccination.

Profiled with immunoSEQ multiplex PCR; TCRdb holds only in-frame clones, not every one. The table has hundreds of thousands of clones, around 90% seen once. The sequencing here drew on peripheral blood, taken after recovery from COVID-19. This chain connects TRBV6-5 to TRBJ1-1; a weak D match, TRBD1 (5 bases). This receptor was taken from a human donor who had recovered from COVID-19. For the CDR3, the DNA is TGTGCCAGCAGTTCCCAGGGTTCGGAGTTGACCACTGAAGCTTTCTTT. Encoded protein: CASSSQGSELTTEAFF.